A single sample gave rise to the 26 T cell receptor beta chains below, sequenced in a study of Graves' ophthalmopathy and Graves' hyperthyroidism. Amplified TCR beta CDR3 regions were obtained using RNA transcripts as template. HTBI primers were employed in first-round RT-PCR, then a second-round multiplex PCR followed. MiXCR, run by TCRdb on the multiplex PCR reads, gives a single entry per CDR3 protein. The repertoire holds 650,000 to 900,000 distinct CDR3 sequences, with around 40% as singletons. The sample comprised peripheral blood. The receptors were sampled from an adult man with Graves' ophthalmopathy.

This clonotype occurred a few times. The rearrangement links TRBV2 to TRBJ2-7; possibly TRBD2 for D (6 bases). CDR1 is SNHLY, CDR2 FYNNEI, per germline. Trimming pared 4 bases from V and 0 bases from J, leaving 16 bases between. The CDR3 loop spans 16 amino acids. Here the CDR3 DNA reads TGTGCCAGCAGTGGGGTAACCGGGAGAGTCTCCTACGAGCAGTACTTC. The encoded protein is CASSGVTGRVSYEQYF.

This clonotype was recorded a few times. The junction differs from germline at one of its ends, possibly a read error. The rearrangement uses TRBV7-2 and TRBJ1-1; maybe TRBD1 (5 bases). The CDR3 runs to 15 residues. The V gene's germline CDR1 is SGHTA and CDR2 FQGNSA. The CDR3 DNA reads TGCGCCAGCAGCCAAGGGGAACAAATGAACACTGAAGCTTTCTTT. Protein sequence: CASSQGEQMNTEAFF.

This clonotype has ten or more counts. The chain uses TRBV2 and TRBJ2-7; possible D gene TRBD2, 6 bases. Trimming removed 6 bases at V and 4 bases at J, with 16 bases between. Germline assignment: CDR1 SNHLY and CDR2 FYNNEI. CDR3 length: 14 amino acids. The DNA for the CDR3 is TGTGCCAGCAGCCCTCGAGGAGCGGGTTACGAGCAGTACTTC. This encodes CASSPRGAGYEQYF.

V is TRBV12-3 or TRBV12-4 and J is TRBJ1-1, with D unclear. This CDR3 spans 16 amino acids. The V end lost 2 bases, the J end lost 4 bases, and 17 bases lay between the germline ends. Here the CDR3 DNA reads TGTGCCAGCAGTTTAACCGGAGGGTGGGAAGGCACTGAAGCTTTCTTT. It specifies CASSLTGGWEGTEAFF.

This clonotype was seen at least ten times. The rearrangement joins TRBV19 to TRBJ1-5; no clear D. Trimming left V 4 bases short and J 0 bases short, with 10 bases between. Germline loops: CDR1 LNHDA, CDR2 SQIVND (reference sequence). The CDR3 runs 15 residues. The CDR3 protein is CASSNWADSNQPQHF. Written as DNA, the CDR3 is TGTGCCAGTAGTAACTGGGCAGATAGCAATCAGCCCCAGCATTTT.

This clonotype occurred a few times. This chain connects TRBV2 to TRBJ1-2; possibly TRBD1 for D (5 bases). V shed 3 bases and J shed 0 bases, with 17 bases lying between them. The CDR3 is 17 amino acids. Germline loops: CDR1 SNHLY, CDR2 FYNNEI. CDR3 in DNA: TGTGCCAGCAGTGATCTCGGGACGGACGGCTCTAACTATGGCTACACCTTC. As protein: CASSDLGTDGSNYGYTF.

The sample holds a few counts of this clonotype. The chain couples TRBV4-3 to TRBJ1-4; D not resolved. Per germline, CDR1 LGHNA and CDR2 YSLEER. Trimming pared 0 bases from V and 4 bases from J, leaving 9 bases between. CDR3 length: 15 residues. As DNA, the CDR3 is TGCGCCAGCAGCCAAGAAACCAGTCTTAATGAAAAACTGTTTTTT. Its protein product is CASSQETSLNEKLFF.

This chain joins TRBV11-2 and TRBJ2-7; TRBD1 matches at 12 bases. After removal of 2 bases from V and 6 bases from J, the junction contained 11 bases not matched to a gene. Germline V CDR1 and CDR2: SGHAT, FQNNGV. The CDR3 covers 17 residues. In DNA form, the CDR3 reads TGTGCCAGCAGCTTAAATCCACCGGGACAGGGGGCGAGCGAGCAGTACTTC. Translating gives CASSLNPPGQGASEQYF.

The genes are TRBV2 and TRBJ2-2; 8 bases agree with TRBD1. After removal of 11 bases from V and 3 bases from J, the junction contained 14 bases not matched to a gene. Germline V gene sequence: CDR1 SNHLY, CDR2 FYNNEI. CDR3 length: 16 amino acids. CDR3 sequence: CAVLYRGTLDTGELFF. The CDR3 DNA reads as TGTGCCGTATTATACAGGGGGACCCTCGACACCGGGGAGCTGTTTTTT.

Of note for this clonotype: The junction departs from germline at one end; a sequencing error may be responsible. The chain recombines TRBV10-2 with TRBJ1-5, with D hard to call. The germline V gene has CDR1 WSHSY and CDR2 SAAADI. The CDR3 sequence is 11 residues long. The CDR3 is CASSRNQPQHF. The DNA for the CDR3 is TGTGCCAGCAGCCGCAATCAGCCCCAGCATTTT.

This clonotype turned up a few times. The V gene is TRBV2, the J gene TRBJ2-7, with 8 bases fitting TRBD1. The CDR3 consists of 15 residues. Trimming took 5 bases from V and 2 from J; bases not matched to a gene: 8. Germline-derived CDR1 and CDR2 are SNHLY and FYNNEI. The CDR3 DNA follows: TGTGCCAGCAGTCTAAGACAGGGGCTCCCCTACGAGCAGTACTTC. This encodes CASSLRQGLPYEQYF. Based on the CDR3 plus reference TRBV2 and TRBJ2-7, the full variable domain is EPEVTQTPSHQVTQMGQEVILRCVPISNHLYFYWYRQILGQKVEFLVSFYNNEISEKSEIFDDQFSVERPDGSNFTLKIRSTKLEDSAMYFCASSLRQGLPYEQYFGPGTRLTVT.

The rearrangement links TRBV7-9 to TRBJ2-2, with 12 bases aligning to TRBD1. The V segment lost 4 bases and the J segment 4 bases; nucleotides outside the gene matches: 13. This CDR3 region has 19 residues. Germline-derived CDR1 and CDR2 are SEHNR and FQNEAQ (reference sequence). The CDR3 is CASSYTGTGGVESTGELFF. DNA of the CDR3: TGTGCCAGCAGCTACACCGGGACAGGGGGCGTTGAGAGCACCGGGGAGCTGTTTTTT.

This clonotype was seen a few times. The rearrangement joins TRBV29-1 to TRBJ1-1; D uncertain. The CDR3 loop spans 13 amino acids. V was pared by 5 bases and J by 0 bases, with 10 bases between. The germline CDR1 and CDR2 sequences are SQVTM and ANQGSEA. Here the CDR3 DNA reads TGCAGCGTTAGAGTTTTAATGAACACTGAAGCTTTCTTT. It specifies CSVRVLMNTEAFF.

A note on this clonotype: A read error may be the cause here, since a much bigger clone is one base away. The rearrangement uses TRBV24-1 and TRBJ2-2; a possible D gene is TRBD1 (6 bases). Germline V gene lookup returns CDR1 KGHDR and CDR2 SFDVKD. This CDR3 has 16 amino acids. The CDR3 DNA sequence: TGTGCCACCAGTGAACTAAAGGACAGTAACACCGGGGAGCCGTTTTTT. Its translation: CATSELKDSNTGEPFF.

This chain links TRBV12-3 or TRBV12-4 with TRBJ2-2; 10 bases are shared with TRBD2. The CDR3 sequence is 17 residues long. V lost 7 bases, J lost 3 bases, and 11 bases stayed unmatched. CDR3 amino acids: CASMSLSGRADTGELFF. The CDR3 DNA sequence: TGTGCCAGCATGTCGTTGAGCGGGAGGGCCGACACCGGGGAGCTGTTTTTT.

This chain connects TRBV2 to TRBJ2-7; 8 bases are shared with TRBD1. V lost 5 bases and J lost 7; bases outside the gene matches: 10. Germline V gives CDR1 SNHLY, CDR2 FYNNEI. The CDR3 is made up of 14 amino acids. DNA for the CDR3: TGTGCCAGCAGTTCACAGGGGGTGGCGAGTGAGCAGTACTTC. This encodes CASSSQGVASEQYF. The whole variable domain, filled in from reference TRBV2 and TRBJ2-7, reads EPEVTQTPSHQVTQMGQEVILRCVPISNHLYFYWYRQILGQKVEFLVSFYNNEISEKSEIFDDQFSVERPDGSNFTLKIRSTKLEDSAMYFCASSSQGVASEQYFGPGTRLTVT.

Points on this clonotype: A read error is possible here, since a much larger clone lies one base away. The gene calls are TRBV10-3 and TRBJ2-6; no definite D call. Trimming removed 6 bases at V and 0 bases at J, with 9 bases between. From germline, CDR1 is ENHRY and CDR2 SYGVKD. The CDR3 has 15 residues. CDR3 coding DNA: TGTGCCATCAGAAGGACCTCCTCTGGGGCCAACGTCCTGACTTTC. Translated, it gives CAIRRTSSGANVLTF.

This clonotype was recorded a few times. This chain connects TRBV7-9 to TRBJ1-1; D unresolved. CDR1 SEHNR and CDR2 FQNEAQ come from the germline V gene (reference sequence). V lost 2 bases, J lost 3 bases, and 10 bases lay in between. CDR3 size: 14 residues. The CDR3 coding sequence is TGTGCCAGCAGCTTATTTGAAGGGTACACTGAAGCTTTCTTT. Translation gives CASSLFEGYTEAFF.

This clonotype showed up many times. V and J are TRBV7-2 and TRBJ1-1; D is unclear. In germline, CDR1 is SGHTA, CDR2 FQGNSA. This CDR3 has 17 residues. The germline V and J ends were trimmed by 5 bases and 1 base, with 20 bases remaining between them. This chain's CDR3 is CASSEPPLHSANTEAFF. In DNA, the CDR3 is TGTGCCAGCAGCGAACCACCCCTCCACTCCGCGAACACTGAAGCTTTCTTT.

This clonotype was counted at least ten times. The chain employs TRBV29-1 and TRBJ1-4; 9 bases map to TRBD1. Germline lookup yields CDR1 SQVTM and CDR2 ANQGSEA. V shed 0 bases and J 8 bases; nucleotides not matched to a gene: 7. CDR3 size: 15 residues. The CDR3 DNA reads as TGCAGCGTTGAAGATCCACAGGGGGCCGGGGAAAAACTGTTTTTT. It is translated as CSVEDPQGAGEKLFF.

The chain uses TRBV24-1 and TRBJ1-5; 9 positions agree with TRBD1. The CDR3 is 15 residues long. Germline V gene lookup returns CDR1 KGHDR and CDR2 SFDVKD. CDR3 residues: CARVPGQGYGQPQHF. Written as DNA, the CDR3 is TGTGCTCGGGTCCCGGGACAGGGTTACGGTCAGCCCCAGCATTTT.

This clonotype was found many times. The CDR3 coding sequence is TGTGCCAGCAGCTTTTACGGGAACACTGAAGCTTTCTTT. Translated: CASSFYGNTEAFF. V gene TRBV7-3 combines with J gene TRBJ1-1, with no clear D. The germline V gene has CDR1 SGHTA and CDR2 FQGTGA. V was cut by 3 bases and J by 1 base, with 6 bases left in between. The CDR3 runs to 13 residues.

The CDR3 reads CAINGLDAKGGGGYTF. In nucleotides, the CDR3 is TGTGCCATCAATGGTTTGGACGCCAAGGGCGGGGGTGGCTACACCTTC. The chain has TRBV2 and TRBJ1-2, with a tentative D call TRBD1 (5 bases). The germline V gene encodes CDR1 SNHLY and CDR2 FYNNEI. The CDR3 is 16 amino acids. V dropped 10 bases and J dropped 7 bases, with 28 bases sitting between them.

This clonotype has a handful of counts. The V and J genes are TRBV20-1 and TRBJ2-7, with a tentative D call TRBD1 (6 bases). The CDR3 covers 12 residues. Trimming shortened V by 6 bases and J by 4 bases, and 13 bases separated the two germline ends. In germline, CDR1 is DFQATT, CDR2 SNEGSKA (reference sequence). The CDR3 DNA sequence: TGCAGTGCACAGGACAGACTATACGAGCAGTACTTC. Translated, it gives CSAQDRLYEQYF.

This clonotype came up once. The chain combines TRBV19 with TRBJ1-2, with 7 nucleotides matching TRBD1. The CDR3 has 15 residues. V trimming: 6 bases; J trimming: 4 bases; junction bases outside the gene matches: 11. Germline V lookup: CDR1 LNHDA, CDR2 SQIVND (reference sequence). CDR3 sequence (DNA): TGTGCCAGTAGACATCAGGGGGTAAGAAGCTATGGCTACACCTTC. Its protein is CASRHQGVRSYGYTF.

The chain is built from TRBV11-2 and TRBJ1-4; D is unclear. V lost 3 bases, J lost 6 bases, and 11 bases lay in between. Germline V gene sequence: CDR1 SGHAT, CDR2 FQNNGV. The CDR3 has 14 residues. The CDR3 protein is CASSLGYRDEKLFF. In nucleotides, the CDR3 is TGTGCCAGCAGCTTGGGTTATCGGGATGAAAAACTGTTTTTT.